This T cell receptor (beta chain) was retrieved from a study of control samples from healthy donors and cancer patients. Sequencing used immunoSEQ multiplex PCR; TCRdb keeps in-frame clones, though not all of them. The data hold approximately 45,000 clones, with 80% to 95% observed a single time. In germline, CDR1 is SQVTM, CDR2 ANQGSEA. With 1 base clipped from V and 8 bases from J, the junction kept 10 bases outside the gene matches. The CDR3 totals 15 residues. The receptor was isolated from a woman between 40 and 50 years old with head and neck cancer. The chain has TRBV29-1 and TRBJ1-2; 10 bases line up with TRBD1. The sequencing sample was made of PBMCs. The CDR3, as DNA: TGCAGCGTTGAAGGAATAGACAGGGGGCAAGGAGGCTACACCTTC. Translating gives CSVEGIDRGQGGYTF.